Below, 22 T cell receptor beta chains from the same sample are listed, as sequenced in a study of regulatory T cells in long-lasting Graves disease. Relying on iRepertoire HTBI primers and Arm-PCR of CDR3 regions, the team built TCR beta libraries. TCRdb re-called the multiplex PCR reads through MiXCR, storing one row per CDR3 protein. Of 310,000 or so distinct CDR3 sequences in the sample, around 21% were seen once. Documented time point: persistent/refractory GD, antithyroid drugs over 5 years with positive TRAb. Construction of the TCR library relied on RNA isolated from PBMCs. The sample in question was peripheral blood mononuclear cells (PBMCs), obtained when the disease was refractory, from a patient treated with antithyroid drugs. The source of these receptors is a female donor with Graves disease.

The J gene is TRBJ1-6, the V gene TRBV6-5; 8 bases match TRBD1. This CDR3 region has 17 residues. The V gene's germline CDR1 is MNHEY and CDR2 SVGAGI. J lost 4 bases, V lost 2 bases, and 7 bases had no gene match. CDR3 DNA sequence: TGTGCCAGCAGTTACGGGCCGGGACAGGTGTATAATTCACCCCTCCACTTT. Residues: CASSYGPGQVYNSPLHF.

This clonotype was counted at least ten times. CDR3 sequence reads: CSANPTVNTEAFF. The DNA of the CDR3 is TGCAGTGCTAACCCCACAGTGAACACTGAAGCTTTCTTT. This chain joins TRBV20-1 and TRBJ1-1, with D unclear. Germline CDR1 is DFQATT and CDR2 is SNEGSKA (reference sequence). The V gene lost 4 bases and the J gene lost 0 bases, with 9 bases spanning the gap. This CDR3 contains 13 residues.

The table lists this clonotype with many counts. V gene TRBV6-1 combines with J gene TRBJ1-1, with D maybe TRBD1 (5 bases). This CDR3 comprises 16 residues. V lost 6 bases and J lost 9, with 26 bases in between. Germline V gene data show CDR1 as MNHNS and CDR2 as SASEGT. DNA of the CDR3: TGTGCCAGCAGCCTAACGAATCTTCGACAGATGGAACAAGCTTTCTTT. Translating it yields CASSLTNLRQMEQAFF.

This clonotype was counted at least ten times. The chain has TRBV24-1 and TRBJ1-5; D gene uncertain. The CDR3 covers 15 residues. V dropped 5 bases and J dropped 5 bases, with 15 bases sitting between them. CDR1 is KGHDR, CDR2 SFDVKD, per germline. Here the CDR3 reads CATSGSESVDQPQHF. The CDR3 bases are TGTGCCACCAGTGGATCAGAAAGCGTCGATCAGCCCCAGCATTTT.

This clonotype was picked up many times. The chain combines TRBV6-1 with TRBJ1-2, with 8 nucleotides matching TRBD1. CDR1 MNHNS and CDR2 SASEGT come from the germline V gene. With V trimmed by 6 bases and J by 4 bases, 1 base remained unmatched. The length of the CDR3 is 12 residues. CDR3 coding DNA: TGTGCCAGCAGGACAGGGGCCTATGGCTACACCTTC. This sequence encodes CASRTGAYGYTF.

This clonotype was detected only a few times. This rearrangement joins TRBV2 to TRBJ1-5; unclear D gene. V dropped 7 bases and J dropped 9 bases, with 16 bases sitting between them. There are 13 residues in the CDR3. Looked up from germline, CDR1 is SNHLY and CDR2 is FYNNEI. CDR3 sequence: CASNVEGPGPQHF. The CDR3 DNA reads as TGTGCCAGCAATGTCGAGGGTCCTGGGCCCCAGCATTTT.

This clonotype turned up a few times. This chain's CDR3 is CASSFNNEQFF. As DNA, the CDR3 is TGTGCCAGCAGTTTTAACAATGAGCAGTTCTTC. The genes are TRBV27 and TRBJ2-1, with unresolved D. Trimming shortened V by 3 bases and J by 5 bases, and 2 bases separated the two germline ends. The CDR3 consists of 11 residues. The germline CDR1 and CDR2 sequences are MNHEY and SMNVEV (reference sequence).

This clonotype was counted many times. J is TRBJ2-7 and V is TRBV7-2; no reliable D call. Germline assignment: CDR1 SGHTA and CDR2 FQGNSA. V lost 2 bases, J lost 2 bases, and 13 bases lay in between. This CDR3 region has 15 residues. The CDR3: CASSLNEGFPYEQYF. The CDR3, as DNA: TGTGCCAGCAGCTTAAATGAAGGGTTTCCCTACGAGCAGTACTTC. The full variable domain, rest sourced from reference TRBV7-2 and TRBJ2-7, is GAGVSQSPSNKVTEKGKDVELRCDPISGHTALYWYRQSLGQGLEFLIYFQGNSAPDKSGLPSDRFSAERTGGSVSTLTIQRTQQEDSAVYLCASSLNEGFPYEQYFGPGTRLTVT.

This chain's CDR3 is CASSLGFIGYGTGTLDNEQFF. For the CDR3, the DNA is TGTGCCAGCAGCTTAGGGTTTATTGGTTACGGGACCGGCACCCTGGACAATGAGCAGTTCTTC. V gene TRBV7-9 combines with J gene TRBJ2-1, with D possibly called TRBD1 or TRBD2 (5 bases each). Germline V gene data show CDR1 as SEHNR and CDR2 as FQNEAQ (reference sequence). The CDR3 is made up of 21 amino acids. The germline V and J ends were trimmed by 1 base and 5 bases, with 30 bases remaining between them.

This clonotype was recorded many times. The V call is TRBV11-2, the J call TRBJ2-7; weak D call: TRBD1 (6 bases). The CDR3 loop spans 14 amino acids. The germline CDR1 and CDR2 sequences are SGHAT and FQNNGV. V dropped 5 bases and J dropped 1 base, with 12 bases sitting between them. The CDR3 protein is CASSELGGSYEQYF. DNA of the CDR3: TGTGCCAGCAGCGAGCTAGGGGGATCCTACGAGCAGTACTTC.

This clonotype was seen many times. V gene TRBV7-3 combines with J gene TRBJ2-7; D may be TRBD1 (6 bases). V was clipped by 3 bases and J by 7 bases, with 13 bases between them. This CDR3 is 13 amino acids long. CDR1 is SGHTA and CDR2 is FQGTGA in the germline V gene. Here the CDR3 reads CASSFRDMTEQYF. Written as DNA, the CDR3 is TGTGCCAGCAGCTTCCGGGACATGACGGAGCAGTACTTC.

This clonotype was observed many times. This chain connects TRBV18 to TRBJ2-5, with TRBD2 matching 9 bases. CDR1 is KGHSH and CDR2 is LQKENI in the germline V gene. The CDR3 runs to 13 residues. V was pared by 5 bases and J by 5 bases, with 3 bases of the junction left unmatched. DNA for the CDR3: TGTGCCAGCTCAGTCACTAGCGGGGAGACCCAGTACTTC. Its protein is CASSVTSGETQYF. The full variable domain, rest sourced from reference TRBV18 and TRBJ2-5, is NAGVMQNPRHLVRRRGQEARLRCSPMKGHSHVYWYRQLPEEGLKFMVYLQKENIIDESGMPKERFSAEFPKEGPSILRIQQVVRGDSAAYFCASSVTSGETQYFGPGTRLLVL.

V and J are TRBV29-1 and TRBJ1-4; TRBD1 matches 8 bases. CDR1 and CDR2 (germline): SQVTM, ANQGSEA. The CDR3 spans 14 residues. The ends lost 6 bases at V and 1 base at J; junction bases unmatched: 4. This chain's CDR3 is CSVGDRGTNEKLFF. The DNA of the CDR3 is TGCAGCGTAGGCGACAGGGGAACTAATGAAAAACTGTTTTTT.

The chain combines TRBV5-1 with TRBJ2-7; D assignment may be TRBD1 or TRBD2 (6 bases each). Germline CDR1 and CDR2: SGHRS and YFSETQ. The length of the CDR3 is 14 residues. With 7 bases removed from V and 2 bases from J, the gap between germline ends came to 16 bases. The CDR3 loop reads CASGQLGGTYEQYF. In DNA, the CDR3 is TGCGCCAGCGGACAACTAGGGGGGACCTACGAGCAGTACTTC.

A note on this clonotype: One end of the junction fails to match germline, which may point to a read error. J is TRBJ2-1 and V is TRBV7-2; possibly TRBD1 or TRBD2 for D (7 bases each). Germline loops: CDR1 SGHTA, CDR2 FQGNSA. The CDR3 has 13 amino acids. As DNA, the CDR3 is TGTGCCAGCAGCCTAGCGGCAGGGGGTGAGCAGTTCTTC. Its translation is CASSLAAGGEQFF.

Comment on this clonotype: The junction departs from germline at one end; a sequencing error may be responsible. This chain uses TRBV29-1 with TRBJ2-2, with 7 nucleotides matching TRBD1. From germline, CDR1 is SQVTM and CDR2 ANQGSEA. The CDR3 consists of 13 residues. The CDR3 DNA reads TGTAGCGCTGGGGAACAGGGGTGGGGGGAGCTGTTTTTT. It yields the protein CSAGEQGWGELFF.

The rearrangement links TRBV7-2 to TRBJ1-1; D is ambiguous. Germline lookup yields CDR1 SGHTA and CDR2 FQGNSA. V lost 1 base to trimming and J lost 4 bases, with 13 bases between them. The CDR3 has 15 amino acids. CDR3 nucleotides: TGTGCCAGCAGCTTAGGATACGGCCGACGCACTGAAGCTTTCTTT. It specifies CASSLGYGRRTEAFF.

This clonotype has ten or more counts. The genes are TRBV28 and TRBJ1-4; 7 bases map to TRBD1. The CDR3 runs to 16 residues. Trimming took 2 bases from V and 9 from J; bases not matched to a gene: 12. Germline V gene data show CDR1 as MDHEN and CDR2 as SYDVKM. In DNA, the CDR3 is TGTGCCAGCAGTTTACGAAGACAGGGTTTATTGAAAAAACTGTTTTTT. Its protein is CASSLRRQGLLKKLFF.

Points on this clonotype: The junction departs from the called germline gene at one end, perhaps through a read error. This chain joins TRBV2 and TRBJ2-7; 7 bases are a match to TRBD1. The CDR3 length is 15 residues. CDR1 is SNHLY and CDR2 is FYNNEI in the germline V gene. This CDR3 reads CASSQEVDRVYEQYF. The CDR3 bases are TGCGCCAGCAGCCAAGAAGTCGACAGGGTCTACGAGCAGTACTTC. The full variable domain, its missing parts supplied by reference TRBV2 and TRBJ2-7, is EPEVTQTPSHQVTQMGQEVILRCVPISNHLYFYWYRQILGQKVEFLVSFYNNEISEKSEIFDDQFSVERPDGSNFTLKIRSTKLEDSAMYFCASSQEVDRVYEQYFGPGTRLTVT.

The gene calls are TRBV18 and TRBJ1-1; TRBD1 aligns across 8 bases. CDR3 length: 15 residues. Trimming cost V 0 bases and J 3 bases; bases outside gene matches: 3. CDR1 and CDR2 (germline): KGHSH, LQKENI. Written as DNA, the CDR3 is TGTGCCAGCTCACCACCGGACAGGGTTTACACTGAAGCTTTCTTT. This gives the protein CASSPPDRVYTEAFF.

A remark on this clonotype: At one end the junction does not follow the germline gene, possibly because of a read error. The chain links TRBV7-2 to TRBJ2-7, with TRBD2 identical over 9 bases. The CDR3 runs to 15 residues. Germline V CDR1 and CDR2: SGHTA, FQGNSA. Here the CDR3 DNA reads TGTGCCGGCAGCTCTAGCGGGGCGAGCTCCTACGAGCAGTACTTC. Residues: CAGSSSGASSYEQYF.

This clonotype has a count of ten or more. The V call is TRBV6-2 or TRBV6-3, the J call TRBJ2-7; a possible D gene is TRBD2 (6 bases). CDR3 length equals 15 residues. The V end was cut by 6 bases, the J end by 2 bases, with 17 bases between. The germline gives CDR1 MNHEY, CDR2 SVGEGT. The CDR3 bases are TGTGCCAGCAGCCGAGGGTTAGCGGCGACCTACGAGCAGTACTTC. Residues: CASSRGLAATYEQYF.